One T cell receptor beta chain is described in this entry. Germline V gene lookup returns CDR1 SQVTM and CDR2 ANQGSEA. The CDR3 length is 13 residues. Trimming removed 6 bases from V and 0 bases from J, with 12 bases in between. The sample originates from a study of T-cell reconstitution after alpha-beta-depleted transplantation in children. For TCRbeta, the library was prepared with unique molecular identifiers. TCRdb itself ran the PCR reads through MiXCR, one entry per CDR3 protein. The sample lists about 690,000 distinct CDR3 sequences, approximately 15% seen once, with approximately 1% in the top ten.

This sequence was found in a human donor who donated a stem cell graft to a child with acute myeloid leukemia. The specimen was PBMCs from the stem cell graft donor, collected from the stem cell graft. The chain couples TRBV29-1 to TRBJ2-7; either TRBD1 or TRBD2 may fit D (6 bases each). CDR3 loop: CSVVRGASYEQYF. The DNA for the CDR3 is TGCAGCGTCGTTAGGGGGGCCTCCTACGAGCAGTACTTC.